This TCR beta chain was sequenced for a study of OX40 agonist ivuxolimab in advanced cancers. From germline, CDR1 is LNHDA and CDR2 SQIVND (reference sequence). The ends lost 3 bases at V and 0 bases at J; junction bases unmatched: 11. The CDR3 totals 17 residues. TCRdb's copy holds only in-frame clones and misses some; the assay was immunoSEQ multiplex PCR. Here the sample spans roughly 81,000 clones, roughly 94% being singletons. The receptor was isolated from an adult with an advanced solid tumor such as melanoma, head and neck, liver or kidney cancer. The sample consisted of CD4+ or CD8+ T cells sorted from blood, taken in a trial of the OX40 agonist ivuxolimab. This chain uses TRBV19 with TRBJ2-7; the match to TRBD2 covers 7 bases. The CDR3 region has the DNA TGTGCCAGTAGTATTATTCCCGCTAGCGGAAGCTCCTACGAGCAGTACTTC. Its translation is CASSIIPASGSSYEQYF.